A selection of T cell receptor beta chains follows, all from one sample in a study of OX40 agonist ivuxolimab in advanced cancers. The repertoire was sequenced with immunoSEQ multiplex PCR; TCRdb's copy has only in-frame clones and lacks some. The top ten clones hold about 11% of a sample with some 50,000 clones, around nine tenths of them seen once. The sequencing used CD4+ or CD8+ T cells sorted from blood, collected in a trial of the OX40 agonist ivuxolimab. The receptors stem from an adult with an advanced solid tumor such as melanoma, head and neck, liver or kidney cancer. CDR3s include the opening cysteine and the closing phenylalanine or tryptophan. The D gene is left open where the match is weak. Clone size, where shown, is once, few, many, or a class for clones that have expanded.

length	size	J	D	V	DNA	CDR3
17	NA	TRBJ2-3	TRBD2	TRBV5-4	TGTGCCAGCAGCTTGGTGGGTAGCGGGAGGCGGTGGGATACGCAGTATTTT	CASSLVGSGRRWDTQYF
13	NA	TRBJ2-1	TRBD2	TRBV11-2	TGTGCCAGCATCGGATGGCGGGAGGCTGAGCAGTTCTTC	CASIGWREAEQFF
14	medium-sized	TRBJ2-3	NA	TRBV11-3	TGTGCCAGCAGCTTAGAACTCCCTTTGGATACGCAGTATTTT	CASSLELPLDTQYF
14	NA	TRBJ1-2	NA	TRBV11-1	TGTGCCAGCAGCCAGGGGCAGGGCTCTGGGGGCTACACCTTC	CASSQGQGSGGYTF
15	NA	TRBJ2-2	TRBD2	TRBV9	TGTGCCAGCAGCGAGCGGGGGGGAAACACCGGGGAGCTGTTTTTT	CASSERGGNTGELFF
16	NA	TRBJ1-2	NA	TRBV4-1	TGCGCCAGCAGCCAAGTGGGGGTGTCAGACAACTATGGCTACACCTTC	CASSQVGVSDNYGYTF
15	NA	TRBJ1-1	NA	TRBV4-1	TGCGCCAGCAGCCCCGTCGGGGACACGAACACTGAAGCTTTCTTT	CASSPVGDTNTEAFF
13	NA	TRBJ2-1	NA	TRBV30	TGTGCCTGGAGTGGGGGCGGCAGGGATGAGCAGTTCTTC	CAWSGGGRDEQFF
14	few	TRBJ1-1	NA	TRBV7-6	TGTGCCAGCAGCCCCCGGACTTTGAACACTGAAGCTTTCTTT	CASSPRTLNTEAFF
13	once	TRBJ2-5	TRBD2	TRBV15	TGTGCCACCGGTACTAGCGTTCGGGAGACCCAGTACTTC	CATGTSVRETQYF
13	NA	TRBJ2-7	NA	TRBV6-4	TGTGCCAGCAGTCCCGGCCCGAGCTACGAGCAGTACTTC	CASSPGPSYEQYF
12	NA	TRBJ2-5	NA	TRBV7-9	TGTGCCAGCAGCCTCATTCGGGAGACCCAGTACTTC	CASSLIRETQYF
14	NA	TRBJ1-1	NA	TRBV28	TGTGCCAGCAGTTCGGGCAGGGGGAACACTGAAGCTTTCTTT	CASSSGRGNTEAFF
14	NA	TRBJ1-6	NA	TRBV4-2	TGTGCCAGCAGCCCTACAGGGTCTAGTTCACCCCTCCACTTT	CASSPTGSSSPLHF
17	NA	TRBJ2-7	TRBD1	TRBV19	TGTGCCAGTAGTATCCCCCCGGGACAGGGGGTAGGGTACGAGCAGTACTTC	CASSIPPGQGVGYEQYF
16	NA	TRBJ2-2	NA	TRBV7-2	TGTGCCAGCAGCTTAGACGACAGGATTTACACCGGGGAGCTGTTTTTT	CASSLDDRIYTGELFF
15	NA	TRBJ2-1	TRBD2	TRBV7-9	TGTGCCAGCAGCGCTTTACTAGCGGGAGAGAATGAGCAGTTCTTC	CASSALLAGENEQFF
18	NA	TRBJ2-7	TRBD2	TRBV19	TGTGCCAGTAGTATCGTCTATACGAGCGGGGGGCGCCCCTACGAGCAGTACTTC	CASSIVYTSGGRPYEQYF
17	NA	TRBJ1-1	NA	TRBV4-2	TGTGCCAGCAGCCAAGGAGTGGGCAGAAGTTTGAACACTGAAGCTTTCTTT	CASSQGVGRSLNTEAFF
16	NA	TRBJ1-6	NA	TRBV13	TGTGCCAGCAGTTCCCCCCGGGATCCCATTAATTCACCCCTCCACTTT	CASSSPRDPINSPLHF
16	NA	TRBJ2-1	TRBD2	TRBV5-6	TGTGCCAGCAGTAGGACTAGCGGGAGGGAGGACAATGAGCAGTTCTTC	CASSRTSGREDNEQFF
17	NA	TRBJ2-3	TRBD2	TRBV28	TGTGCCAGCAGTCGACGGACTAGCTATCGGGTCACAGATACGCAGTATTTT	CASSRRTSYRVTDTQYF
12	NA	TRBJ1-2	NA	TRBV7-6	TGTGCCAGCAGCTTGAACAGGGAAGGCTACACCTTC	CASSLNREGYTF
12	medium-sized	TRBJ2-7	TRBD1	TRBV5-4	TGTGCCAGCAGCTTGGAGGGGGCCGAGCAGTACTTC	CASSLEGAEQYF
15	NA	TRBJ2-7	NA	TRBV30	TGTGCCTGGAGTGTGGGGGCGGGGAGGGCCTACGAGCAGTACTTC	CAWSVGAGRAYEQYF
13	once	TRBJ1-2	NA	TRBV7-7	TGTGCCAGCAGCTTAATGAATAACTATGGCTACACCTTC	CASSLMNNYGYTF
11	NA	TRBJ2-7	NA	TRBV7-9	TGTGCCAGCAGTCTTACTGACGAGCAGTACTTC	CASSLTDEQYF
16	NA	TRBJ2-2	TRBD1	TRBV9	TGTGCCAGCAGCCCTCACCCCGGGACAGCCCTCGGGGAGCTGTTTTTT	CASSPHPGTALGELFF
15	NA	TRBJ2-1	TRBD1	TRBV5-1	TGCGCCAGCAGCTTGGTTAGGACAGGCGAAAATGAGCAGTTCTTC	CASSLVRTGENEQFF
15	NA	TRBJ2-1	TRBD2	TRBV14	TGTGCCAGCAGCCAGAGGGGAGGGCCCTACAATGAGCAGTTCTTC	CASSQRGGPYNEQFF
15	NA	TRBJ2-2	NA	TRBV5-8	TGTGCCAGCAGCTTGAGGCAAATCACCCCCGGGGAGCTGTTTTTT	CASSLRQITPGELFF
13	NA	TRBJ1-1	NA	TRBV6-4	TGTGCCAGCAGTCGGAGGGTGAACACTGAAGCTTTCTTT	CASSRRVNTEAFF
16	NA	TRBJ2-2	NA	TRBV21-1	TGTGCCAGCAGCTCTCAGCGGTGCCCGAACACCGGGGAGCTGTTTTTT	CASSSQRCPNTGELFF
15	NA	TRBJ2-7	TRBD2	TRBV28	TGTGCCAGCAGTTCTTCACTAGCGGGAGTACACGAGCAGTACTTC	CASSSSLAGVHEQYF
15	NA	TRBJ2-5	TRBD2	TRBV9	TGTGCCAGCAGCGGTAGCGGGAGGGCGAAAGAGACCCAGTACTTC	CASSGSGRAKETQYF
15	NA	TRBJ2-2	NA	TRBV19	TGTGCCAGTACCCGGCGGGGCCCCCTCACCGGGGAGCTGTTTTTT	CASTRRGPLTGELFF
15	NA	TRBJ2-5	TRBD1	TRBV7-9	TGTGCCAGCAGCGAGCGACAGGGGCAAAGGGAGACCCAGTACTTC	CASSERQGQRETQYF
16	NA	TRBJ2-1	NA	TRBV27	TGTGCCAGCAGTTTATCGCTGGGGGAGCCCTACAATGAGCAGTTCTTC	CASSLSLGEPYNEQFF
15	few	TRBJ1-5	NA	TRBV15	TGTGCCACCAGCAGAGATGACGGAAGCAATCAGCCCCAGCATTTT	CATSRDDGSNQPQHF
16	once	TRBJ2-7	NA	TRBV5-1	TGCGCCAGCAGCTTGAAGGGGGAGACTCTCTCCTACGAGCAGTACTTC	CASSLKGETLSYEQYF
16	NA	TRBJ1-3	TRBD1	TRBV28	TGTGCCAGCAGGTCCCATCAGGGGGCCTTTGGAAACACCATATATTTT	CASRSHQGAFGNTIYF
15	NA	TRBJ1-1	TRBD1	TRBV28	TGTGCCAGCAGTTTACCTAATGACAGGGGGCGTGAAGCTTTCTTT	CASSLPNDRGREAFF
19	NA	TRBJ1-6	TRBD1	TRBV11-3	TGTGCCAGCAGCTTAACCGCCGGGACAGGGGGGTCCAATAATTCACCCCTCCACTTT	CASSLTAGTGGSNNSPLHF
16	NA	TRBJ2-1	TRBD2	TRBV4-1	TGCGCCAGCAGCCAGACTAGCGGGGCCAAATACAATGAGCAGTTCTTC	CASSQTSGAKYNEQFF
12	once	TRBJ2-2	NA	TRBV9	TGTGCCAGCAGCCCAAATACCGGGGAGCTGTTTTTT	CASSPNTGELFF
16	NA	TRBJ2-5	TRBD2	TRBV4-1	TGCGCCAGCAGCCAAATACCTAGCGGGGGGGTAGAGACCCAGTACTTC	CASSQIPSGGVETQYF
17	NA	TRBJ2-7	NA	TRBV27	TGTGCCAGCAGTGGAATCGTCGACAGGCGCCTTATGTACGAGCAGTACTTC	CASSGIVDRRLMYEQYF
15	NA	TRBJ2-5	NA	TRBV29-1	TGCAGCGTTGATGAGGAGGCGGAACCTCAAGAGACCCAGTACTTC	CSVDEEAEPQETQYF
16	NA	TRBJ2-3	TRBD2	TRBV29-1	TGCAGCTGCCGCGGCAATAGCGGGGGGGCCGCAGATACGCAGTATTTT	CSCRGNSGGAADTQYF
11	NA	TRBJ1-6	NA	TRBV10-2	TGCGCCAGCACCGCTTTGGGACCCCTCCACTTT	CASTALGPLHF
14	once	TRBJ1-2	NA	TRBV27	TGTGCCAGCAGTTTTCTCCCAGGTACCTATGGCTACACCTTC	CASSFLPGTYGYTF
17	NA	TRBJ1-3	NA	TRBV5-5	TGTGCCAGCAGCCTCGGGAGTCTAGACGGCTCTGGAAACACCATATATTTT	CASSLGSLDGSGNTIYF
13	NA	TRBJ2-1	TRBD2	TRBV7-9	TGTGCCAGCAGCCCCCCGACTAGCGGATCCAAGTTCTTC	CASSPPTSGSKFF
15	once	TRBJ1-2	NA	TRBV5-5	TGTGCCAGCAGCCCCGCTCCCCAGGCGCTCTATGGCTACACCTTC	CASSPAPQALYGYTF
17	NA	TRBJ1-5	NA	TRBV28	TGTGCCAGCAGTTTCACGGCCGATCAGGGAACTGGGCAGCCCCAGCATTTT	CASSFTADQGTGQPQHF
15	few	TRBJ2-5	TRBD1	TRBV9	TGTGCCAGCAGCGTAGCTACAGGGGTGGGGGAGACCCAGTACTTC	CASSVATGVGETQYF
13	NA	TRBJ2-3	TRBD2	TRBV7-3	TGTGCCAGCAGCCCGGGGGGGCTGGATACGCAGTATTTT	CASSPGGLDTQYF